Listed below are T cell receptor beta chains from one sample, sequenced in a study of T cell responses to AZD1222 COVID-19 vaccine. This table comes from immunoSEQ multiplex PCR, and its TCRdb copy is limited to in-frame clones, with some not included. The table lists fewer than 120,000 clones, approximately 94% of them singletons. Sequencing used peripheral blood, obtained 28 days after the second AZD1222 dose. The receptors shown here come from an adult who received the AZD1222 COVID-19 vaccine. The CDR3 runs from the conserved cysteine through the conserved F or W. A D gene is named only where the DNA matches it firmly. The size entry is marked missing in some rows and otherwise reads once, few, many or a size class.

v_gene: TRBV7-7; d_gene: TRBD2; abundance: NA; j_gene: TRBJ2-1; CDR3aa: CASSQTGTSGRALSEQFF; CDR3nt: TGTGCCAGCAGCCAAACCGGGACTAGCGGGAGGGCGTTAAGTGAGCAGTTCTTC
v_gene: TRBV2; d_gene: NA; abundance: NA; j_gene: TRBJ1-1; CDR3aa: CAMGTISEAFF; CDR3nt: TGTGCCATGGGGACAATCTCTGAAGCTTTCTTT
v_gene: TRBV11-2; d_gene: NA; abundance: NA; j_gene: TRBJ1-3; CDR3aa: CASSHTYRGAAGNTIYF; CDR3nt: TGTGCCAGCAGCCATACCTACCGGGGGGCGGCTGGAAACACCATATATTTT
v_gene: TRBV20-1; d_gene: NA; abundance: NA; j_gene: TRBJ1-6; CDR3aa: CSASGRGSPLHF; CDR3nt: TGCAGTGCTAGTGGCAGGGGATCGCCCCTCCACTTT
v_gene: TRBV4-1; d_gene: TRBD1; abundance: NA; j_gene: TRBJ2-7; CDR3aa: CASSQVRTGAYEQYF; CDR3nt: TGCGCCAGCAGCCAAGTACGGACAGGAGCCTACGAGCAGTACTTC
v_gene: TRBV7-2; d_gene: NA; abundance: NA; j_gene: TRBJ2-7; CDR3aa: CASTVDGSRVSYEQYF; CDR3nt: TGTGCCAGCACCGTCGACGGTTCAAGGGTCTCCTACGAGCAGTACTTC
v_gene: TRBV6-5; d_gene: NA; abundance: NA; j_gene: TRBJ1-5; CDR3aa: CASSYDSGPQHF; CDR3nt: TGTGCCAGCAGTTATGACAGTGGTCCCCAGCATTTT
v_gene: TRBV7-9; d_gene: NA; abundance: NA; j_gene: TRBJ2-7; CDR3aa: CASHMMGRSAHYEQYF; CDR3nt: TGTGCCAGCCACATGATGGGGAGGAGCGCACACTACGAGCAGTACTTC
v_gene: TRBV2; d_gene: NA; abundance: NA; j_gene: TRBJ1-1; CDR3aa: CASSETGDNTEAFF; CDR3nt: TGTGCCAGCAGTGAGACAGGAGACAACACTGAAGCTTTCTTT
v_gene: TRBV5-1; d_gene: NA; abundance: NA; j_gene: TRBJ2-1; CDR3aa: CASSPTGSSYNEQFF; CDR3nt: TGCGCCAGCAGCCCTACAGGTAGCTCCTACAATGAGCAGTTCTTC
v_gene: TRBV19; d_gene: TRBD2; abundance: once; j_gene: TRBJ2-1; CDR3aa: CASSIDGSGTDEQFF; CDR3nt: TGTGCCAGTAGTATAGACGGAAGCGGGACCGATGAGCAGTTCTTC
v_gene: TRBV10-3; d_gene: NA; abundance: once; j_gene: TRBJ1-5; CDR3aa: CATQGVSNQPQHF; CDR3nt: TGTGCCACTCAAGGGGTGAGCAATCAGCCCCAGCATTTT
v_gene: TRBV2; d_gene: NA; abundance: NA; j_gene: TRBJ2-3; CDR3aa: CASSGGVAQYF; CDR3nt: TGTGCCAGCAGTGGAGGTGTTGCGCAGTATTTT
v_gene: TRBV5-1; d_gene: NA; abundance: NA; j_gene: TRBJ2-5; CDR3aa: CASSLAPSWETQYF; CDR3nt: TGCGCCAGCAGCTTGGCCCCTAGCTGGGAGACCCAGTACTTC
v_gene: TRBV28; d_gene: NA; abundance: NA; j_gene: TRBJ1-2; CDR3aa: CASSFVIGHYGYTF; CDR3nt: TGTGCCAGCAGTTTCGTGATTGGGCACTATGGCTACACCTTC
v_gene: TRBV10-1; d_gene: NA; abundance: NA; j_gene: TRBJ1-2; CDR3aa: CASSEDGNYGYTF; CDR3nt: TGCGCCAGCAGTGAGGACGGAAACTATGGCTACACCTTC
v_gene: TRBV6-5; d_gene: NA; abundance: few; j_gene: TRBJ1-2; CDR3aa: CASSYVGGSYTF; CDR3nt: TGTGCCAGCAGTTACGTTGGGGGTAGCTACACCTTC
v_gene: TRBV13; d_gene: NA; abundance: NA; j_gene: TRBJ1-2; CDR3aa: CASSLVGQVNYGYTF; CDR3nt: TGTGCCAGCAGCTTAGTCGGCCAAGTTAACTATGGCTACACCTTC
v_gene: TRBV7-9; d_gene: NA; abundance: once; j_gene: TRBJ1-3; CDR3aa: CASSLDRERNTIYF; CDR3nt: TGTGCCAGCAGCTTAGACAGGGAACGAAACACCATATATTTT
v_gene: TRBV30; d_gene: TRBD1; abundance: NA; j_gene: TRBJ2-7; CDR3aa: CAWETGYEQYF; CDR3nt: TGTGCCTGGGAGACAGGGTACGAGCAGTACTTC
v_gene: TRBV19; d_gene: NA; abundance: NA; j_gene: TRBJ1-4; CDR3aa: CASSNILGEDEKLFF; CDR3nt: TGTGCCAGTAGTAATATATTGGGGGAGGATGAAAAACTGTTTTTT
v_gene: TRBV5-6; d_gene: NA; abundance: NA; j_gene: TRBJ2-7; CDR3aa: CASSLGGYEQYF; CDR3nt: TGTGCCAGCAGCTTGGGGGGCTACGAGCAGTACTTC
v_gene: TRBV11-2; d_gene: TRBD2; abundance: NA; j_gene: TRBJ2-3; CDR3aa: CASSSWTSGTDTQYF; CDR3nt: TGTGCCAGCAGCTCCTGGACTAGCGGGACAGATACGCAGTATTTT
v_gene: TRBV3-1/TRBV3-2; d_gene: TRBD1; abundance: NA; j_gene: TRBJ1-2; CDR3aa: CASSQGLGGHGYTF; CDR3nt: TGTGCCAGCAGCCAAGGACTAGGGGGCCATGGCTACACCTTC
v_gene: TRBV6-5; d_gene: NA; abundance: NA; j_gene: TRBJ1-2; CDR3aa: CASRLTGAGGYTF; CDR3nt: TGTGCCAGCAGACTGACCGGAGCGGGTGGCTACACCTTC
v_gene: TRBV6-5; d_gene: NA; abundance: NA; j_gene: TRBJ1-5; CDR3aa: CASSKGRGQVQPQHF; CDR3nt: TGTGCCAGCTCCAAAGGGCGGGGGCAGGTTCAGCCCCAGCATTTT
v_gene: TRBV5-1; d_gene: TRBD2; abundance: NA; j_gene: TRBJ2-2; CDR3aa: CASSHLAGINTGELFF; CDR3nt: TGCGCCAGCAGCCACCTAGCGGGAATAAACACCGGGGAGCTGTTTTTT
v_gene: TRBV7-9; d_gene: NA; abundance: NA; j_gene: TRBJ1-6; CDR3aa: CASSPTGGHNNSPLHF; CDR3nt: TGTGCCAGCAGCCCCACCGGGGGGCACAACAATTCACCCCTCCACTTT
v_gene: TRBV5-4; d_gene: TRBD1; abundance: NA; j_gene: TRBJ1-2; CDR3aa: CASSEPGQGAHGYTF; CDR3nt: TGTGCCAGCAGCGAACCGGGACAGGGGGCACATGGCTACACCTTC
v_gene: TRBV7-9; d_gene: NA; abundance: NA; j_gene: TRBJ1-2; CDR3aa: CASSLSRDGYTF; CDR3nt: TGTGCCAGCAGCCTCTCCAGGGACGGCTACACCTTC
v_gene: TRBV5-1; d_gene: NA; abundance: NA; j_gene: TRBJ1-4; CDR3aa: CASSFDEKLFF; CDR3nt: TGCGCCAGCAGCTTCGATGAAAAACTGTTTTTT
v_gene: TRBV3-1/TRBV3-2; d_gene: TRBD2; abundance: NA; j_gene: TRBJ2-7; CDR3aa: CASSQDKIASGRDEQYF; CDR3nt: TGTGCCAGCAGCCAAGATAAGATAGCTAGCGGGAGAGACGAGCAGTACTTC
v_gene: TRBV15; d_gene: NA; abundance: NA; j_gene: TRBJ1-1; CDR3aa: CATSRDSWVTEAFF; CDR3nt: TGTGCCACCAGCAGAGATTCCTGGGTAACTGAAGCTTTCTTT
v_gene: TRBV28; d_gene: TRBD1; abundance: once; j_gene: TRBJ1-1; CDR3aa: CASSPDRARAFF; CDR3nt: TGTGCCAGCAGTCCTGACAGGGCGAGGGCTTTCTTT
v_gene: TRBV19; d_gene: NA; abundance: NA; j_gene: TRBJ1-6; CDR3aa: CASIAAQGMNSPLHF; CDR3nt: TGTGCCAGTATAGCCGCCCAGGGGATGAATTCACCCCTCCACTTT
v_gene: TRBV7-9; d_gene: NA; abundance: few; j_gene: TRBJ1-1; CDR3aa: CASSLAGGFTEAFF; CDR3nt: TGTGCCAGCAGCTTGGCTGGGGGTTTCACTGAAGCTTTCTTT
v_gene: TRBV5-1; d_gene: NA; abundance: NA; j_gene: TRBJ1-5; CDR3aa: CASSWGPDQPQHF; CDR3nt: TGCGCCAGCAGCTGGGGGCCTGATCAGCCCCAGCATTTT
v_gene: TRBV19; d_gene: NA; abundance: NA; j_gene: TRBJ2-3; CDR3aa: CASTPGADTQYF; CDR3nt: TGTGCCAGTACCCCGGGGGCAGATACGCAGTATTTT
v_gene: TRBV6-1; d_gene: NA; abundance: NA; j_gene: TRBJ2-3; CDR3aa: CASSERGLDTQYF; CDR3nt: TGTGCCAGCAGTGAACGGGGTTTAGATACGCAGTATTTT
v_gene: TRBV20-1; d_gene: NA; abundance: NA; j_gene: TRBJ2-6; CDR3aa: CSASPSFISGANVLTF; CDR3nt: TGCAGTGCTAGTCCCAGTTTCATCTCTGGGGCCAACGTCCTGACTTTC
v_gene: TRBV2; d_gene: NA; abundance: once; j_gene: TRBJ1-1; CDR3aa: CASSDRGNTEAFF; CDR3nt: TGTGCCAGCAGTGACAGGGGGAACACTGAAGCTTTCTTT
v_gene: TRBV6-4; d_gene: NA; abundance: NA; j_gene: TRBJ2-3; CDR3aa: CASRGGGTDTQYF; CDR3nt: TGTGCCAGCAGGGGGGGAGGCACAGATACGCAGTATTTT
v_gene: TRBV14; d_gene: NA; abundance: NA; j_gene: TRBJ2-5; CDR3aa: CASRPSAGAQETQYF; CDR3nt: TGTGCCAGCAGGCCCTCGGCAGGGGCCCAAGAGACCCAGTACTTC
v_gene: TRBV6-2/TRBV6-3; d_gene: TRBD2; abundance: NA; j_gene: TRBJ2-2; CDR3aa: CASTPGLAGNTGELFF; CDR3nt: TGTGCCAGCACCCCTGGACTAGCGGGGAACACCGGGGAGCTGTTTTTT
v_gene: TRBV5-1; d_gene: NA; abundance: NA; j_gene: TRBJ2-1; CDR3aa: CASSWGSGTPNEQFF; CDR3nt: TGCGCCAGCAGCTGGGGGTCTGGTACTCCCAATGAGCAGTTCTTC
v_gene: TRBV7-6; d_gene: NA; abundance: NA; j_gene: TRBJ1-1; CDR3aa: CASSSPGIMEAFF; CDR3nt: TGTGCCAGCAGCTCCCCGGGGATAATGGAAGCTTTCTTT
v_gene: TRBV6-5; d_gene: NA; abundance: NA; j_gene: TRBJ1-1; CDR3aa: CASPAGGLNTEAFF; CDR3nt: TGTGCCAGCCCCGCGGGGGGCTTGAACACTGAAGCTTTCTTT
v_gene: TRBV27; d_gene: TRBD1; abundance: NA; j_gene: TRBJ2-7; CDR3aa: CATRTGGGSYEQYF; CDR3nt: TGTGCCACCAGGACAGGGGGGGGCTCCTACGAGCAGTACTTC
v_gene: TRBV27; d_gene: TRBD2; abundance: NA; j_gene: TRBJ2-5; CDR3aa: CASSPGLAGGQYQETQYF; CDR3nt: TGTGCCAGCAGCCCGGGACTAGCGGGAGGCCAGTACCAAGAGACCCAGTACTTC
v_gene: TRBV18; d_gene: NA; abundance: NA; j_gene: TRBJ1-2; CDR3aa: CASSPVRGDGYTF; CDR3nt: TGTGCCAGCTCACCAGTGAGGGGGGATGGCTACACCTTC
v_gene: TRBV6-5; d_gene: NA; abundance: NA; j_gene: TRBJ1-1; CDR3aa: CASSIRSKAFF; CDR3nt: TGTGCCAGCAGTATTAGGAGCAAAGCTTTCTTT
v_gene: TRBV3-1/TRBV3-2; d_gene: NA; abundance: NA; j_gene: TRBJ1-2; CDR3aa: CASSQDMYQGGYTF; CDR3nt: TGTGCCAGCAGCCAAGATATGTACCAGGGCGGCTACACCTTC
v_gene: TRBV11-2; d_gene: NA; abundance: NA; j_gene: TRBJ1-4; CDR3aa: CASSSTETLNEKLFF; CDR3nt: TGTGCCAGCAGCTCGACAGAGACATTAAATGAAAAACTGTTTTTT